This is a list of T cell receptor beta chains from one sample in a study of human T cells and chemical hapten exposure. TCRdb analysed the RACE reads with MiXCR anew, one entry per CDR3 protein. The table lists fewer than 100,000 distinct CDR3 sequences, around an eighth of them singletons. The specimen comprised whole blood, sampled in connection with sensitization to the hapten diphenylcyclopropenone (DPC). Source of these receptors: a woman in her thirties or forties with alopecia areata. Some clones in this sample may be carry-over from other donors' samples. CDR3s include the opening cysteine and the closing phenylalanine or tryptophan. Fields, in order: D gene, J gene, clone size, CDR3 length, V gene, CDR3 protein, CDR3 DNA. A D gene is named only where the DNA matches it firmly. Size tells how often a clone was seen (once, few, many) or the class of an expanded clone, and some rows leave it out.

d_gene: .
j_gene: TRBJ2-1
abundance: .
len: 15
v_gene: TRBV9
CDR3aa: CASSVEGASYNEQFF
CDR3nt: TGTGCCAGCAGCGTAGAGGGAGCCTCCTACAATGAGCAGTTCTTC

d_gene: .
j_gene: TRBJ2-5
abundance: .
len: 13
v_gene: TRBV30
CDR3aa: CAWSGYAQGTQYF
CDR3nt: TGTGCCTGGAGTGGATATGCCCAGGGGACCCAGTACTTC

d_gene: TRBD2
j_gene: TRBJ2-1
abundance: many
len: 19
v_gene: TRBV9
CDR3aa: CASSVSGTSGASSYNEQFF
CDR3nt: TGTGCCAGCAGCGTATCAGGGACTAGCGGGGCTAGCTCCTACAATGAGCAGTTCTTC

d_gene: .
j_gene: TRBJ2-3
abundance: .
len: 16
v_gene: TRBV4-1
CDR3aa: CASSQPLARNTDTQYF
CDR3nt: TGCGCCAGCAGCCAGCCCCTAGCGCGCAACACAGATACGCAGTATTTT

d_gene: .
j_gene: TRBJ2-5
abundance: .
len: 13
v_gene: TRBV27
CDR3aa: CASSLSLRDTEYF
CDR3nt: TGTGCCAGCAGCCTTAGTTTAAGGGATACCGAGTACTTC

d_gene: .
j_gene: TRBJ2-1
abundance: few
len: 12
v_gene: TRBV11-2
CDR3aa: CASSLGVSKPFF
CDR3nt: TGTGCCAGCAGCTTAGGGGTGTCTAAACCGTTCTTC

d_gene: .
j_gene: TRBJ1-2
abundance: few
len: 16
v_gene: TRBV6-2/TRBV6-3
CDR3aa: CASSIPQGRGIYGYTF
CDR3nt: TGTGCCAGCAGCATACCCCAGGGAAGGGGAATCTATGGCTACACCTTC

d_gene: .
j_gene: TRBJ2-7
abundance: .
len: 12
v_gene: TRBV3-1
CDR3aa: CASSHSACEQYF
CDR3nt: TGTGCCAGCAGCCACTCCGCCTGCGAGCAGTACTTC

d_gene: .
j_gene: TRBJ2-7
abundance: many
len: 13
v_gene: TRBV27
CDR3aa: CASSLGQIYEQYF
CDR3nt: TGTGCCAGCAGTTTAGGGCAGATTTACGAGCAGTACTTC

d_gene: .
j_gene: TRBJ2-5
abundance: few
len: 13
v_gene: TRBV2
CDR3aa: CASRWTGLETQYF
CDR3nt: TGTGCCAGCAGATGGACGGGCCTAGAGACCCAGTACTTC

d_gene: .
j_gene: TRBJ2-3
abundance: few
len: 12
v_gene: TRBV6-6
CDR3aa: CASSWGTDTQYF
CDR3nt: TGTGCCAGCAGTTGGGGCACAGATACGCAGTATTTT

d_gene: TRBD1
j_gene: TRBJ2-7
abundance: many
len: 15
v_gene: TRBV9
CDR3aa: CASSVDAGTGEQQYF
CDR3nt: TGTGCCAGCAGCGTGGATGCCGGGACAGGTGAGCAGCAGTACTTC

d_gene: .
j_gene: TRBJ1-4
abundance: .
len: 15
v_gene: TRBV7-8
CDR3aa: CASSLADSFYEKLFF
CDR3nt: TGTGCCAGCAGCTTAGCGGACAGTTTTTATGAAAAACTGTTTTTT

d_gene: TRBD1
j_gene: TRBJ2-2
abundance: few
len: 19
v_gene: TRBV9
CDR3aa: CASSVSIGTGSANTGELFF
CDR3nt: TGTGCCAGCAGCGTAAGCATAGGGACAGGGTCTGCGAACACCGGGGAGCTGTTTTTT

d_gene: .
j_gene: TRBJ2-2
abundance: few
len: 11
v_gene: TRBV7-7
CDR3aa: CASSSGGELFF
CDR3nt: TGTGCTAGCAGCTCCGGGGGGGAGCTGTTTTTT

d_gene: .
j_gene: TRBJ1-4
abundance: few
len: 14
v_gene: TRBV5-1
CDR3aa: CASSLDRRGEKLFF
CDR3nt: TGCGCCAGCAGCTTGGACAGACGGGGGGAAAAACTGTTTTTT

d_gene: TRBD2
j_gene: TRBJ2-3
abundance: few
len: 18
v_gene: TRBV20-1
CDR3aa: CSAEARLAGEISPDTQYF
CDR3nt: TGCAGTGCCGAGGCCAGACTAGCGGGAGAAATATCACCAGATACGCAGTATTTT

d_gene: TRBD1
j_gene: TRBJ1-5
abundance: .
len: 14
v_gene: TRBV29-1
CDR3aa: CSVAQGGKNQPQHF
CDR3nt: TGCAGCGTCGCACAGGGGGGGAAGAATCAGCCCCAGCATTTT

d_gene: .
j_gene: TRBJ2-6
abundance: few
len: 16
v_gene: TRBV7-9
CDR3aa: CASSLQGLSGANVLTF
CDR3nt: TGTGCCAGCAGCTTACAGGGCCTCTCTGGGGCCAACGTCCTGACTTTC

d_gene: TRBD1
j_gene: TRBJ2-7
abundance: few
len: 16
v_gene: TRBV6-1
CDR3aa: CASTRTGPTSSYEQYF
CDR3nt: TGTGCCAGCACCCGGACAGGCCCAACAAGCTCCTACGAGCAGTACTTC

d_gene: .
j_gene: TRBJ2-1
abundance: many
len: 13
v_gene: TRBV19
CDR3aa: CASSIGASNEQFF
CDR3nt: TGTGCCAGTAGTATAGGTGCGAGCAATGAGCAGTTCTTC

d_gene: TRBD2
j_gene: TRBJ2-1
abundance: few
len: 16
v_gene: TRBV11-2
CDR3aa: CASSPLTSGIYNEQFF
CDR3nt: TGTGCCAGCAGCCCCTTGACTAGCGGGATTTACAATGAGCAGTTCTTC

d_gene: .
j_gene: TRBJ2-1
abundance: .
len: 15
v_gene: TRBV27
CDR3aa: CASSLRGRSYNEQFF
CDR3nt: TGTGCCAGCAGTTTACGGGGGCGCTCCTACAATGAGCAGTTCTTC

d_gene: .
j_gene: TRBJ1-2
abundance: few
len: 16
v_gene: TRBV6-6
CDR3aa: CASSYETPRGDYGYTF
CDR3nt: TGTGCCAGCAGTTACGAAACCCCTCGGGGTGACTATGGCTACACCTTC

d_gene: .
j_gene: TRBJ2-5
abundance: few
len: 16
v_gene: TRBV2
CDR3aa: CASSVQGGHEAVTQYF
CDR3nt: TGTGCCAGCAGTGTGCAGGGAGGCCATGAGGCTGTGACCCAGTACTTC

d_gene: .
j_gene: TRBJ2-7
abundance: .
len: 13
v_gene: TRBV29-1
CDR3aa: CSVYQGASYEQYF
CDR3nt: TGCAGCGTTTATCAGGGCGCATCCTACGAGCAGTACTTC

d_gene: TRBD2
j_gene: TRBJ2-1
abundance: .
len: 16
v_gene: TRBV30
CDR3aa: CAWSRTSGRVFYEQFF
CDR3nt: TGTGCCTGGAGTAGAACTAGCGGGAGGGTATTCTATGAGCAGTTCTTC

d_gene: .
j_gene: TRBJ2-1
abundance: .
len: 14
v_gene: TRBV23-1
CDR3aa: CASSQVQEGDEQFF
CDR3nt: TGCGCCAGCAGTCAAGTACAGGAAGGTGATGAGCAGTTCTTC

d_gene: .
j_gene: TRBJ1-2
abundance: many
len: 14
v_gene: TRBV28
CDR3aa: CASSLSAQTYGYTF
CDR3nt: TGTGCCAGCAGTTTGTCCGCACAGACCTATGGCTACACCTTC

d_gene: TRBD2
j_gene: TRBJ2-1
abundance: .
len: 15
v_gene: TRBV11-2
CDR3aa: CASTPAGGRPNEQFF
CDR3nt: TGTGCCAGCACCCCGGCGGGGGGACGTCCCAATGAGCAGTTCTTC

d_gene: TRBD2
j_gene: TRBJ2-1
abundance: .
len: 14
v_gene: TRBV11-3
CDR3aa: CASSRGSGGNEQFF
CDR3nt: TGTGCCAGCAGCCGGGGAAGCGGGGGTAATGAGCAGTTCTTC

d_gene: .
j_gene: TRBJ2-1
abundance: .
len: 14
v_gene: TRBV7-2
CDR3aa: CASSFRHSYNEQFF
CDR3nt: TGTGCCAGCAGCTTCAGACACTCCTACAATGAGCAGTTCTTC

d_gene: TRBD2
j_gene: TRBJ2-1
abundance: medium-sized
len: 14
v_gene: TRBV12-3/TRBV12-4
CDR3aa: CASSWTSGSDEQFF
CDR3nt: TGTGCCAGCAGTTGGACTAGCGGGAGCGATGAGCAGTTCTTC

d_gene: .
j_gene: TRBJ2-1
abundance: many
len: 14
v_gene: TRBV20-1
CDR3aa: CSASSGLGYNEQFF
CDR3nt: TGCAGTGCTAGTTCGGGTTTAGGCTACAATGAGCAGTTCTTC

d_gene: .
j_gene: TRBJ2-5
abundance: .
len: 14
v_gene: TRBV6-5
CDR3aa: CASSYRAAQETQYF
CDR3nt: TGTGCCAGCAGTTACCGGGCAGCCCAAGAGACCCAGTACTTC

d_gene: .
j_gene: TRBJ2-7
abundance: .
len: 13
v_gene: TRBV29-1
CDR3aa: CSVANQGPYEQYF
CDR3nt: TGCAGCGTTGCGAATCAGGGACCCTACGAGCAGTACTTC

d_gene: .
j_gene: TRBJ2-3
abundance: .
len: 15
v_gene: TRBV7-6
CDR3aa: CASSLAGLDADTQYF
CDR3nt: TGTGCCAGCAGCTTAGCGGGGCTAGACGCCGATACGCAGTATTTT

d_gene: .
j_gene: TRBJ1-6
abundance: few
len: 15
v_gene: TRBV5-1
CDR3aa: CASTPGDTPVSPLHF
CDR3nt: TGCGCCAGCACCCCGGGAGACACCCCGGTTTCACCCCTCCACTTT

d_gene: .
j_gene: TRBJ2-5
abundance: many
len: 15
v_gene: TRBV6-2/TRBV6-3
CDR3aa: CASSYSTTEQETQYF
CDR3nt: TGTGCCAGCAGTTACTCGACGACAGAGCAAGAGACCCAGTACTTC

d_gene: .
j_gene: TRBJ1-1
abundance: few
len: 14
v_gene: TRBV11-1
CDR3aa: CASSFTAMNTEAFF
CDR3nt: TGTGCCAGCAGCTTTACAGCGATGAACACTGAAGCTTTCTTT

d_gene: .
j_gene: TRBJ1-6
abundance: few
len: 14
v_gene: TRBV20-1
CDR3aa: CSASGAGPSTPLHF
CDR3nt: TGCAGTGCTAGTGGGGCAGGCCCGTCGACACCCCTCCACTTT

d_gene: TRBD2
j_gene: TRBJ2-5
abundance: .
len: 13
v_gene: TRBV7-7
CDR3aa: CASSPGLAETQYF
CDR3nt: TGTGCTAGCAGCCCCGGACTAGCAGAGACCCAGTACTTC

d_gene: .
j_gene: TRBJ2-1
abundance: .
len: 14
v_gene: TRBV3-1
CDR3aa: CASSPDYSHNEQFF
CDR3nt: TGTGCCAGCAGCCCGGACTATTCCCACAATGAGCAGTTCTTC

d_gene: .
j_gene: TRBJ2-3
abundance: few
len: 16
v_gene: TRBV6-5
CDR3aa: CASSYQSGGATDTQYF
CDR3nt: TGTGCCAGCAGTTACCAGAGCGGAGGGGCCACAGATACGCAGTATTTT